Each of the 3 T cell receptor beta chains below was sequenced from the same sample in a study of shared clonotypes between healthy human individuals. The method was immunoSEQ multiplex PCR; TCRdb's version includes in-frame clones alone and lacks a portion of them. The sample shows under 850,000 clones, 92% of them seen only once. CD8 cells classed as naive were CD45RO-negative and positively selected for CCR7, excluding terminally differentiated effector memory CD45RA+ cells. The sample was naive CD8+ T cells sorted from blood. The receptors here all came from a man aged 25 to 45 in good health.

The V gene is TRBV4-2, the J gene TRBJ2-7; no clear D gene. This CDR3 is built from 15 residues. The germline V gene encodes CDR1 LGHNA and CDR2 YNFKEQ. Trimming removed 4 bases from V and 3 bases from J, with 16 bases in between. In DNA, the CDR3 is TGTGCCAGCAGCCCCGACGCGTCGGCTAACTACGAGCAGTACTTC. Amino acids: CASSPDASANYEQYF.

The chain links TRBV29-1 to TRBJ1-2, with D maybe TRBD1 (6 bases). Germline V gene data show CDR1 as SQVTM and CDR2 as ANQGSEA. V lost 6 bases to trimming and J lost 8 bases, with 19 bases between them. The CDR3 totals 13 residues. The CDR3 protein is CSVPRREGGGYTF. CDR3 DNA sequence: TGCAGCGTCCCCCGAAGGGAGGGGGGCGGCTACACCTTC.

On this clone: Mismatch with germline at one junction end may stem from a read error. The CDR3: CASSLGRGRFPDTQYF. CDR3 coding DNA: TGTGCTAGCAGCTTAGGGAGGGGGCGATTCCCAGATACGCAGTATTTT. V is TRBV7-7 and J is TRBJ2-3; the D gene could be TRBD1 or TRBD2 (7 bases each). Germline loops: CDR1 SSHAT, CDR2 FNYEAQ (reference sequence). This CDR3 region has 16 residues.